The T cell receptor beta chain described here comes from a study of cytomegalovirus exposure and HLA in healthy donors. Findings and limits, study-wide: The classifier reportedly diagnosed cytomegalovirus status with high specificity and sensitivity.

V lost 7 bases and J lost 5, with 13 bases in between. Per the germline V gene, CDR1 is SGHRS and CDR2 is YFSETQ. The CDR3 covers 14 residues. As for this clone: The target antigen is unknown.

In the PCR, 60 Vbeta and 13 Jbeta primers were used. Here immunoSEQ multiplex PCR was the method, and the copy in TCRdb shows in-frame clones only, minus some. The top ten clones hold 1.6% of a sample with about 190,000 clones, almost 80% of them seen once. This receptor was taken from a young woman in good health and CMV-seronegative. This chain links TRBV5-1 with TRBJ1-6; D remains unclear. Sequencing used PBMCs. The CDR3 nucleotides read TGCGCCAGCCGGCCCATGCAGGATAATTCACCCCTCCACTTT. The encoded protein is CASRPMQDNSPLHF.